The clone carrying this T cell receptor (beta chain) has just a few counts. The antigen is unknown. Next came a second PCR, run for about 7 to 12 cycles, which used a sample-barcoded 5' primer along with a J-beta primer mix. Each CDR3 protein gets one entry after TCRdb re-called the 5' RACE reads with MiXCR. The sample carries 1.2 million to 1.5 million distinct CDR3 sequences, 35% to 45% recorded once. The junction had 3 bases not matched to a gene; V was cut back by 1 base and J by 2 bases. Germline loops: CDR1 SGHVS, CDR2 FNYEAQ. The CDR3 has 17 amino acids. These data originate in a study of blood T cells in healthy people across ages. Study results and caveats: Naive T cell percentage and TCR beta diversity correlated strongly.

The sample was blood. V gene TRBV7-6 combines with J gene TRBJ2-1, with 12 bases identical to TRBD2. The source of this sequence is a woman under 30 in good health. CDR3: CASSLEASGGAYNEQFF. As DNA, the CDR3 is TGTGCCAGCAGCTTAGAGGCTAGCGGGGGGGCCTACAATGAGCAGTTCTTC.